In this sample, the clone carrying this T cell receptor beta chain turned up a few times. As yet, its antigen is unknown. TCRdb analysed the reads with MiXCR anew, one entry per CDR3 protein. The sample has about 480,000 distinct CDR3 sequences; more than 30% are singletons. The V end was cut by 0 bases, the J end by 5 bases, with 11 bases between. The CDR3 loop spans 15 amino acids. The V gene's germline CDR1 is SGHVS and CDR2 FQNEAQ. The sample comes from a study of T cell repertoires in cytomegalovirus infection. The receptor comes from a human donor in good health (CMV status not recorded). Some clones in this sample may be carry-over from other donors' samples. The material was cultured PBMCs, obtained from culture after CMV antigen stimulation. J is TRBJ2-1 and V is TRBV7-8; unclear D gene. The CDR3 region has the DNA TGTGCCAGCAGCTTAGCGAGTCGGATCAACAATGAGCAGTTCTTC. Protein: CASSLASRINNEQFF.